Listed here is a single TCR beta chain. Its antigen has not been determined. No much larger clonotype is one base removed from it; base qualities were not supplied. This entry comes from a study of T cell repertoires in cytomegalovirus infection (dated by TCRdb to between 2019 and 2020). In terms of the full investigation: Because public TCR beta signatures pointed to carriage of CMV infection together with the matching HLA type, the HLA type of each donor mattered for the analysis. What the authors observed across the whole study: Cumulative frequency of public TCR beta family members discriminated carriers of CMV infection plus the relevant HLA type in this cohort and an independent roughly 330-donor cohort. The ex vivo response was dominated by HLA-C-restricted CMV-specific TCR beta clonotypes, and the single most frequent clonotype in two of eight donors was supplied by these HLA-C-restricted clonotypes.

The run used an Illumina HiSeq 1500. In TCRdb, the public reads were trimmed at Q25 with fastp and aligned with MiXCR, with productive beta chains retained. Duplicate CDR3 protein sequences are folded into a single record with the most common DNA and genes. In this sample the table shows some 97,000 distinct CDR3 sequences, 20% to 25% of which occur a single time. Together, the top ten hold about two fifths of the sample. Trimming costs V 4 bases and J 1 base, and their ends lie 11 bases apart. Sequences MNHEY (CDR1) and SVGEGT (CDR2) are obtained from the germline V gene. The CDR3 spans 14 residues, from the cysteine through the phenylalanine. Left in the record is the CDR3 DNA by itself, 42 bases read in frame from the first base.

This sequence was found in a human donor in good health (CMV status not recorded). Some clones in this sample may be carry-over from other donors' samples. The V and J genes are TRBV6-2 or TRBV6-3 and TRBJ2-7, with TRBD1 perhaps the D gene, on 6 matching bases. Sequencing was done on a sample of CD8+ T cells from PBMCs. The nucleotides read TGTGCCAGCAGTTTAGGACAGTTTTCCTACGAGCAGTACTTC. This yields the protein CASSLGQFSYEQYF.